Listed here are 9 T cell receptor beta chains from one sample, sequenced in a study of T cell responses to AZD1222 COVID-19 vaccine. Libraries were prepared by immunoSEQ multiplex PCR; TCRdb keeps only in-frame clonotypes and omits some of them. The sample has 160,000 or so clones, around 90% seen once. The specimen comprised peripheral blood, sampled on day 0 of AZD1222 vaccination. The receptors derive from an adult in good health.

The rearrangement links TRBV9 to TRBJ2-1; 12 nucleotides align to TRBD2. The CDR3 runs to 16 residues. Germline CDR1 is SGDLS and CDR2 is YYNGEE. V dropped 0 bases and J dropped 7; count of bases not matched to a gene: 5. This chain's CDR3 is CASSVGLAGGLNEQFF. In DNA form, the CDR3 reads TGTGCCAGCAGCGTAGGTCTAGCGGGAGGGCTAAATGAGCAGTTCTTC.

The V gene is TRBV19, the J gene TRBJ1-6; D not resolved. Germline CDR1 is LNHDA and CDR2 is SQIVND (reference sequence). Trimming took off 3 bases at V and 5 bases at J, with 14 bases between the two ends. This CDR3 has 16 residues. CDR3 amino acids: CASSIDWQSDNSPLHF. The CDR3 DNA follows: TGTGCCAGTAGTATCGACTGGCAGAGCGATAATTCACCCCTCCACTTT.

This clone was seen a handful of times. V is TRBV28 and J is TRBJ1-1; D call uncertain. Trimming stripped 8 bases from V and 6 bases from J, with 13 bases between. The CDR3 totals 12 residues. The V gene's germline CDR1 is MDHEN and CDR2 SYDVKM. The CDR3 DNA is TGTGCCAGCGGCGGTATTGGCGCTGAAGCTTTCTTT. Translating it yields CASGGIGAEAFF.

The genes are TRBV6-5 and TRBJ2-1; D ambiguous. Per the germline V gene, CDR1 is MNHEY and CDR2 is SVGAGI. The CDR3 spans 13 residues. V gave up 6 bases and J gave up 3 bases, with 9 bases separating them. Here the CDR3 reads CASRSDRYNEQFF. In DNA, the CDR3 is TGTGCCAGCAGATCCGATCGCTACAATGAGCAGTTCTTC.

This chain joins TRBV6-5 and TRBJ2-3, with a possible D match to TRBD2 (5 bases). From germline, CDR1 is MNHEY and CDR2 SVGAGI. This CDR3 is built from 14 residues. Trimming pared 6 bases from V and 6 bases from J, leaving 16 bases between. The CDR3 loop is CASSPDGSGDTQYF. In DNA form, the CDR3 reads TGTGCCAGCAGCCCCGATGGGAGTGGGGATACGCAGTATTTT.

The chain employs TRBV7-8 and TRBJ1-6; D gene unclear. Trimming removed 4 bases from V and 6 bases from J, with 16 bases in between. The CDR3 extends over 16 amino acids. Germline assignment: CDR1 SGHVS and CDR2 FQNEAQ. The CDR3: CASSSPHGEGNSPLHF. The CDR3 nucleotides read TGTGCCAGCAGCTCCCCCCACGGGGAGGGTAATTCACCCCTCCACTTT.

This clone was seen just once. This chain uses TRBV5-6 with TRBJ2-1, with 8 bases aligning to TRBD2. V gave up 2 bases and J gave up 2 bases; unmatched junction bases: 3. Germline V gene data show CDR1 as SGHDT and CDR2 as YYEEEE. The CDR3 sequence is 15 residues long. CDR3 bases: TGTGCCAGCAGCTTAAGGACTAGCCCCTACAATGAGCAGTTCTTC. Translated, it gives CASSLRTSPYNEQFF.

The CDR3 region is CASSGGTSGRAGTGELFF. In nucleotides, the CDR3 is TGTGCCAGCAGCGGCGGGACTAGCGGGAGGGCCGGTACCGGGGAGCTGTTTTTT. The J gene is TRBJ2-2, the V gene TRBV5-4, with 16 positions matching TRBD2. V was clipped by 4 bases and J by 5 bases; unmatched bases: 8. Looked up from germline, CDR1 is SGHNT and CDR2 is YYREEE (reference sequence). The CDR3 runs to 18 residues.

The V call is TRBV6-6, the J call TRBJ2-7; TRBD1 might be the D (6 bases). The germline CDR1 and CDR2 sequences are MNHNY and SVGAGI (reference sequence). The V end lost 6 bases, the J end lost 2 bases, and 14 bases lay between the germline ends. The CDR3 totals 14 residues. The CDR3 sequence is CASRPGDTTYEQYF. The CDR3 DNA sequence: TGTGCCAGCAGGCCCGGGGACACAACCTACGAGCAGTACTTC.